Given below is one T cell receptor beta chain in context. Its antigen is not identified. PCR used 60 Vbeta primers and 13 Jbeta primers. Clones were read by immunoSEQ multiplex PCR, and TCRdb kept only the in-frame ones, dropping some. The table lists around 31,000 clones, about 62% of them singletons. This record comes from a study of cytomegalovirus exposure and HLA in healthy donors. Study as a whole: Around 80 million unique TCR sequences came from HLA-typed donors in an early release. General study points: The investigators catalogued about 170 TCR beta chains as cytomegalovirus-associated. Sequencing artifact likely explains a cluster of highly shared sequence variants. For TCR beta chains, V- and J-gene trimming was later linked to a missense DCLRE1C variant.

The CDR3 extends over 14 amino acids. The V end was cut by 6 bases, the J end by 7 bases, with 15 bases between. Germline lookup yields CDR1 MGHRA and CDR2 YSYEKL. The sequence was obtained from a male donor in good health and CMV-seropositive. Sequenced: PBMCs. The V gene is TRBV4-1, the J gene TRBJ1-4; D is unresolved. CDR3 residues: CASSRYSDVEKLFF. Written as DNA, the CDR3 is TGCGCCAGCAGTCGATATTCAGATGTTGAAAAACTGTTTTTT.